Described below is a single TCR beta chain sequence and its context. The sample comes from a study of blood T cell repertoires in COVID-19. Study-level information: The analysed material was cDNA or gDNA that came from T cells, B-cell-depleted T cells, or PBMCs.

Recruitment covered over 20 US areas and drew participants whose ages spanned roughly 18 to 100 years. Data came from immunoSEQ multiplex PCR; TCRdb stores just in-frame clones and leaves some out. Seen here are a few hundred thousand clones, under 95% observed once, and the top ten hold approximately 17%. This receptor was taken from a woman aged 30 to 39 who had recovered from COVID-19. Source material: PBMCs or T cells enriched from blood (not recorded which).

CDR3 region: CASSQGLNTDTQYF. The DNA for the CDR3 is TGTGCCAGCAGCCAGGGCTTGAACACAGATACGCAGTATTTT. This chain joins TRBV6-5 and TRBJ2-3; D is perhaps TRBD1 (5 bases). V lost 6 bases, J lost 2 bases, and 12 bases lay in between. The CDR3 runs 14 residues. Germline V gene data show CDR1 as MNHEY and CDR2 as SVGAGI.